This is a list of T cell receptor beta chains from one sample in a study of blood T cell repertoires in COVID-19. Sequencing was performed with immunoSEQ multiplex PCR; in TCRdb, only in-frame clones are kept and a portion is missing. Of fewer than 110,000 clones listed, over 65% were seen once; the top ten hold around 13%. Sequencing was performed on peripheral blood. The receptors here all came from a human donor in a cohort sampled during active COVID-19. The conserved cysteine and the conserved F or W are not part of the CDR3 here. Fields, in order: V gene, J gene, CDR3 protein.

v_gene: TRBV14; j_gene: TRBJ1-6; CDR3aa: ASSHNREGGSPLH
v_gene: TRBV11-3; j_gene: TRBJ2-2; CDR3aa: ASSFESRGTANTGELF
v_gene: TRBV3-1/TRBV3-2; j_gene: TRBJ2-1; CDR3aa: ASSPSLASSYNEQF
v_gene: TRBV7-6; j_gene: TRBJ1-1; CDR3aa: ASSADRLNTEAF
v_gene: TRBV5-1; j_gene: TRBJ2-3; CDR3aa: ASSLEGDGTDTQY
v_gene: TRBV9; j_gene: TRBJ2-4; CDR3aa: ASSGSAGGVLAKNIQY
v_gene: TRBV28; j_gene: TRBJ1-2; CDR3aa: ASSRDRSYYGYT
v_gene: TRBV20-1; j_gene: TRBJ1-1; CDR3aa: SASQGVNTEAF
v_gene: TRBV19; j_gene: TRBJ1-5; CDR3aa: ASSVGPGDQPQH
v_gene: TRBV11-3; j_gene: TRBJ2-3; CDR3aa: ASSARTSGGTTDTQY
v_gene: TRBV10-3; j_gene: TRBJ2-1; CDR3aa: AISDQAGGDQF
v_gene: TRBV29-1; j_gene: TRBJ2-1; CDR3aa: SVASGGAYNEQF
v_gene: TRBV29-1; j_gene: TRBJ1-2; CDR3aa: SVEVEFELYYGYT
v_gene: TRBV6-1; j_gene: TRBJ2-2; CDR3aa: ASSEADAGSGYTGELF
v_gene: TRBV30; j_gene: TRBJ1-2; CDR3aa: AWSVSLAGYGYT
v_gene: TRBV18; j_gene: TRBJ2-7; CDR3aa: ASSTIGARGSLYEQY
v_gene: TRBV2; j_gene: TRBJ1-2; CDR3aa: ASSEAKERGYGYT
v_gene: TRBV6-5; j_gene: TRBJ2-3; CDR3aa: ASTWGGQGTDTQY
v_gene: TRBV2; j_gene: TRBJ1-4; CDR3aa: ASAGQGPSTNEKLF
v_gene: TRBV9; j_gene: TRBJ1-3; CDR3aa: ASSVGGGRARVGNTIY
v_gene: TRBV10-3; j_gene: TRBJ2-2; CDR3aa: AINPTGSTGELF
v_gene: TRBV5-5; j_gene: TRBJ2-1; CDR3aa: ASSTLAGGLYNEQF
v_gene: TRBV6-5; j_gene: TRBJ1-4; CDR3aa: ASLGQAATNEKLF
v_gene: TRBV27; j_gene: TRBJ1-3; CDR3aa: ASSLGQGNSGNTIY
v_gene: TRBV6-1; j_gene: TRBJ1-5; CDR3aa: ASSEATGYLAAQH
v_gene: TRBV30; j_gene: TRBJ1-2; CDR3aa: AWRLVNYGYT
v_gene: TRBV4-3; j_gene: TRBJ1-2; CDR3aa: ASSKQLSGTGLSGRGYT
v_gene: TRBV23-1; j_gene: TRBJ1-5; CDR3aa: ASRQGDSNQPQH
v_gene: TRBV19; j_gene: TRBJ1-2; CDR3aa: ASTWDRVYGYT
v_gene: TRBV6-4; j_gene: TRBJ2-2; CDR3aa: ASNPGSHTGELF
v_gene: TRBV27; j_gene: TRBJ2-5; CDR3aa: ASSPLRGDQETQY
v_gene: TRBV19; j_gene: TRBJ2-4; CDR3aa: ASSIKGQGFKKPLQY
v_gene: TRBV10-3; j_gene: TRBJ2-7; CDR3aa: AITSGVVEQY
v_gene: TRBV6-5; j_gene: TRBJ2-1; CDR3aa: ASRHRISYNEQF
v_gene: TRBV5-4; j_gene: TRBJ2-5; CDR3aa: AWEARETQY
v_gene: TRBV5-1; j_gene: TRBJ2-3; CDR3aa: ASSLGSGGAEDTQY
v_gene: TRBV4-2; j_gene: TRBJ1-2; CDR3aa: ASSQEGRIYGYT
v_gene: TRBV5-1; j_gene: TRBJ2-5; CDR3aa: ASSPMTGSGETQY
v_gene: TRBV27; j_gene: TRBJ2-4; CDR3aa: ASRQGLAGGWAKNIQY
v_gene: TRBV18; j_gene: TRBJ2-5; CDR3aa: ASSGGVEETQY
v_gene: TRBV5-1; j_gene: TRBJ1-2; CDR3aa: ASRLDLTGLGYT
v_gene: TRBV9; j_gene: TRBJ2-5; CDR3aa: ASSQDSNAQETQY
v_gene: TRBV7-2; j_gene: TRBJ2-7; CDR3aa: ASSPAGGTSSYEQY
v_gene: TRBV27; j_gene: TRBJ1-6; CDR3aa: ASSFSRGVSPLH
v_gene: TRBV5-6; j_gene: TRBJ2-7; CDR3aa: ASSFRTADYEQY
v_gene: TRBV7-9; j_gene: TRBJ2-3; CDR3aa: ASSLYQDLADTQY